This T cell receptor beta chain emerged from a study of OX40 agonist ivuxolimab in advanced cancers. Trimming took off 7 bases at V and 2 bases at J, with 21 bases between the two ends. The CDR3 consists of 17 residues. The germline V gene encodes CDR1 SGHTA and CDR2 FQGTGA. Clones were read by immunoSEQ multiplex PCR, and TCRdb kept only the in-frame ones, dropping some. This sample yields roughly 100,000 clones, of which 84% are seen a single time; 0.95% to 1.2% belongs to the top ten. The chain couples TRBV7-3 to TRBJ1-5; tentatively, D is TRBD1 (6 bases). Sequenced material: CD4+ or CD8+ T cells sorted from blood, taken in a trial of the OX40 agonist ivuxolimab. This TCR was recovered from an adult with an advanced solid tumor such as melanoma, head and neck, liver or kidney cancer. CDR3 sequence reads: CASIAGVSGMGNQPQHF. The CDR3 nucleotides are TGTGCCAGCATCGCAGGGGTCTCGGGGATGGGCAATCAGCCCCAGCATTTT.